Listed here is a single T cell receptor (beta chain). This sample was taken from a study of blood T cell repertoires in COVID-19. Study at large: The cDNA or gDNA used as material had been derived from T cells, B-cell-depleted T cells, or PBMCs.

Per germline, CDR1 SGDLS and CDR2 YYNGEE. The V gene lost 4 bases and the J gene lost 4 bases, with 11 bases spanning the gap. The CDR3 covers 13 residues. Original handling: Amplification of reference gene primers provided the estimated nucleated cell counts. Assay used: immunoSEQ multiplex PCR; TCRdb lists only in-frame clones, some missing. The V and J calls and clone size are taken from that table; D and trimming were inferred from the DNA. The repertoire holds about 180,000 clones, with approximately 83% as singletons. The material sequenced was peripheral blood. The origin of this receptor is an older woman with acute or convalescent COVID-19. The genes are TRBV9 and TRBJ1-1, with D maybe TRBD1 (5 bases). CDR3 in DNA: TGTGCCAGCAGCCAGTCGGGGGGCACTGAAGCTTTCTTT. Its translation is CASSQSGGTEAFF.